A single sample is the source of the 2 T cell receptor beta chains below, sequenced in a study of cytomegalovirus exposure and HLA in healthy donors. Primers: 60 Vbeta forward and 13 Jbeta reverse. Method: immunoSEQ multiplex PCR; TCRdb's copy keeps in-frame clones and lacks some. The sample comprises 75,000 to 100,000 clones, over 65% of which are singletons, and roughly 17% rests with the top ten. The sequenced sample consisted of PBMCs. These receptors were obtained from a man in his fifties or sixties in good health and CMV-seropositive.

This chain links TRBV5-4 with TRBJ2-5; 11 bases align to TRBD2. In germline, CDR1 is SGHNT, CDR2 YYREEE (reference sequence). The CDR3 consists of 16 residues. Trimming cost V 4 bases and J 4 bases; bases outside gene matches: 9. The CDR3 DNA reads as TGTGCCAGCAGCGCTACTAGCGGGGGCCGGAGAGAGACCCAGTACTTC. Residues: CASSATSGGRRETQYF.

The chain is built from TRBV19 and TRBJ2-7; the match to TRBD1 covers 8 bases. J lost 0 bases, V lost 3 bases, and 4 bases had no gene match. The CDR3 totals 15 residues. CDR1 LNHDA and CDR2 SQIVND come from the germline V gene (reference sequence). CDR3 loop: CASSIGQGHSYEQYF. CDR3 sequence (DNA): TGTGCCAGTAGTATCGGACAGGGCCACTCCTACGAGCAGTACTTC.